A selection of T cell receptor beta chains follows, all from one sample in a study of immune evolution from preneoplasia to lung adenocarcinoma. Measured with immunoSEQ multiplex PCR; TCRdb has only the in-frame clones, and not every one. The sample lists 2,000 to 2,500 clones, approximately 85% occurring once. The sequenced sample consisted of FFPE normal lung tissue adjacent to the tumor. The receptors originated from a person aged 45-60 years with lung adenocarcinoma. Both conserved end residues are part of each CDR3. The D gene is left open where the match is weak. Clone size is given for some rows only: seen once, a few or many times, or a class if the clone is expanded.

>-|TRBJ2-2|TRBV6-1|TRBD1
TGTGCCAGCACCCCCGGGACAGGGGGCGCCGGGGAGCTGTTTTTT
CASTPGTGGAGELFF
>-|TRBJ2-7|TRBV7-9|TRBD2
TGTGCCAGCACTATAGGGACTAGCGGGAGCCGGGAGCAGTACTTC
CASTIGTSGSREQYF
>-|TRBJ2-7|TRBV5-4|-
TGTGCCAGCAGCTTGGGGCTCACCGCATTCGAGGAGCAGTACTTC
CASSLGLTAFEEQYF
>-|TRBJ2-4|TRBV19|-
TGTGCCAGTAGTACCTCAAACTCCGGGGCCAAAAACATTCAGTACTTC
CASSTSNSGAKNIQYF
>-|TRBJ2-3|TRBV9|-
TGTGCCAGCAGCGTAGAAAGTCCAGATACGCAGTATTTT
CASSVESPDTQYF
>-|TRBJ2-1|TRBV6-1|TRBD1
TGTGCCAGTGTCCGGGACAGGGGTAACAATGAGCAGTTCTTC
CASVRDRGNNEQFF
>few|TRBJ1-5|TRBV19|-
TGTGCCAGTTCGTTACAGGGAGGGGTGCATCAGCCCCAGCATTTT
CASSLQGGVHQPQHF
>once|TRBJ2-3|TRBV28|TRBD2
TGTGCCAGCAGCGCAATAGCGGGAAAAGGGATGGCGCAGTATTTT
CASSAIAGKGMAQYF
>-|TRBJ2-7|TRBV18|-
TGTGCCAGCTCACCTCCGTCCAGGGAATCTTACGAGCAGTACTTC
CASSPPSRESYEQYF
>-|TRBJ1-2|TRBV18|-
TGTGCCAGCTCACCACTCAGGGAGACCTATGGCTACACCTTC
CASSPLRETYGYTF
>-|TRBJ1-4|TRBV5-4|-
TGTGCCAGCAGCTTCGCCGGTGGGTCGTCTAATGAAAAACTGTTTTTT
CASSFAGGSSNEKLFF
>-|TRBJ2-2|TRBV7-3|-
TGTGCCAGCAGCTTAAGACACAACCAATTGGACACCGGGGAGCTGTTTTTT
CASSLRHNQLDTGELFF
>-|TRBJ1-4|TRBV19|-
TGTGCCAGTAGTCCGCGGACCCTCCCGGGGGAAAAACTGTTTTTT
CASSPRTLPGEKLFF
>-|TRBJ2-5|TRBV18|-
TGTGCCAGCTCACAGGGACTTCAAGAGACCCAGTACTTC
CASSQGLQETQYF
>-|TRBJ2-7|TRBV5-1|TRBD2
TGCGCCAGCAGCCATAGCGGGGGGGACTACGAGCAGTACTTC
CASSHSGGDYEQYF
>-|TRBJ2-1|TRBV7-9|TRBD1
TGTGCCAGCAAGGGACAGGACTCCTTCTCCTACAATGAGCAGTTCTTC
CASKGQDSFSYNEQFF
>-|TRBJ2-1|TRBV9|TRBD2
TGTGCCAGCAGCCCCCGGGTAGCGGGAGGTTCCAATGAGCAGTTCTTC
CASSPRVAGGSNEQFF
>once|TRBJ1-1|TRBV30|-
TGTGCCTGTACAGGGTATGCACCTGAAGCTTTCTTT
CACTGYAPEAFF
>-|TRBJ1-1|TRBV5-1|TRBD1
TGCGCCAGCAGCGCACGACAGGGGACAGAAGCTTTCTTT
CASSARQGTEAFF
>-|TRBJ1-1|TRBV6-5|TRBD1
TGTGCCAGCAGACCGGGGGACAGAATGAACACTGAAGCTTTCTTT
CASRPGDRMNTEAFF
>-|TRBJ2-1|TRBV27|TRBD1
TGTGCCAGCAGTTCCCCTCCCGACAGGGCGAGTGAGCAGTTCTTC
CASSSPPDRASEQFF
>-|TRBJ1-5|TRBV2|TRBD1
TGTGCCATCCAGGGGGCCACGGGGCCCCAGCATTTT
CAIQGATGPQHF
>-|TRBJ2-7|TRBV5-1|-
TGCGCCAGCAGCCGGGGGAGCGGCTACGAGCAGTACTTC
CASSRGSGYEQYF
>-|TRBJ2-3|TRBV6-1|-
TGTGCCAGCACCCCGGGGAACACAGATACGCAGTATTTT
CASTPGNTDTQYF
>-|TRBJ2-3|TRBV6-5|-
TGTGCCAGCAGCTGGAGGCCCAACAGGCAATATACGCAGTATTTT
CASSWRPNRQYTQYF
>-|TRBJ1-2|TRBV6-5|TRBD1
TGTGCCAGCAGTCCAGACAGGGACACAATAGGCTACACCTTC
CASSPDRDTIGYTF
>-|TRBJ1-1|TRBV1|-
TGCACCAGCAGCCAAGATCCCGGGGCAAAGAACACTGAAGCTTTCTTT
CTSSQDPGAKNTEAFF
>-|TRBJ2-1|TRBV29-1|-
TGCAGCGTTGAAGGAGCGTCAGCTAATGAGCAGTTCTTC
CSVEGASANEQFF
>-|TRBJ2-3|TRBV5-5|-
TGTGCCAGCAGCTTCTCAGGGCAGGGTGGAGATACGCAGTATTTT
CASSFSGQGGDTQYF
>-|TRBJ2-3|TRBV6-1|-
TGTGCCAGCAGTGAAAGCACAGATACGCAGTATTTT
CASSESTDTQYF
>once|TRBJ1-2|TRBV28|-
TGTGCCAGCAGTTTAGGAGGGGTCGGCTACACCTTC
CASSLGGVGYTF
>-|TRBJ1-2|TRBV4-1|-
TGCGCCAGCAGCCAAGCAGGTTACAGTGGCTACACCTTC
CASSQAGYSGYTF
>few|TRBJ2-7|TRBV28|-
TGTGCCAGCAGTTTACAGCGTGGTAAGCAGTACTTC
CASSLQRGKQYF
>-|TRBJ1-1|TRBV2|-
TGTGCCAGCAGCCTACAGGGCCTTAACACTGAAGCTTTCTTT
CASSLQGLNTEAFF
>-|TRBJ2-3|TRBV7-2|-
TGTGCCAGCAGCTTACGCCCGGGGGGCTCGAATGCAGATACGCAGTATTTT
CASSLRPGGSNADTQYF